Below, 11 T cell receptor beta chains from the same sample are listed, as sequenced in a study of Graves' ophthalmopathy and Graves' hyperthyroidism. RNA transcripts were the source from which TCR beta CDR3 regions were amplified. Second-round multiplex PCR came after a first-round RT-PCR that employed HTBI primers. Each CDR3 protein is one row after TCRdb ran MiXCR on the multiplex PCR reads. The sample shows hundreds of thousands of distinct CDR3 sequences, roughly 20% of them seen only once. The specimen was peripheral blood. These receptors were collected from a woman between 18 and 29 years old with stable Graves' hyperthyroidism. Some clones in this sample may be carry-over from other donors' samples.

This clonotype was counted many times. The rearrangement joins TRBV3-1 to TRBJ2-5; 12 positions match TRBD2. Trimming removed 3 bases from V and 4 bases from J; junction bases left unmatched: 9. Germline CDR1 and CDR2: LGHDT and YNNKEL (reference sequence). This CDR3 region has 17 residues. CDR3: CASSQSSGLAGRETQYF. The DNA for the CDR3 is TGTGCCAGCAGCCAGTCTTCAGGACTAGCGGGGCGAGAGACCCAGTACTTC.

A few counts support this clonotype. The rearrangement joins TRBV6-1 to TRBJ2-7; perhaps TRBD1 as D (6 bases). Trimming cost V 6 bases and J 5 bases, with 17 bases left between them. Germline CDR1 is MNHNS and CDR2 is SASEGT. CDR3 length equals 14 residues. CDR3 sequence reads: CASRPGDTNHEQYF. Written as DNA, the CDR3 is TGTGCCAGCAGACCCGGGGACACAAACCACGAGCAGTACTTC.

This clonotype was counted many times. The chain links TRBV2 to TRBJ1-6; the D gene is possibly TRBD1 (5 bases). Trimming took off 8 bases at V and 8 bases at J, with 13 bases between the two ends. The CDR3 covers 13 residues. The germline V gene encodes CDR1 SNHLY and CDR2 FYNNEI. CDR3 bases: TGTGCCAGCCGAGGGACTTCTGATTCACCCCTCCACTTT. The encoded protein is CASRGTSDSPLHF.

This clonotype was seen repeatedly, ten times or more. The V gene is TRBV6-1, the J gene TRBJ2-3; TRBD2 matches 8 bases. CDR1 is MNHNS, CDR2 SASEGT, per germline. This CDR3 spans 14 amino acids. J was trimmed by 2 bases and V by 5 bases; bases with no gene match: 3. The CDR3 DNA sequence: TGTGCCAGCAGTCATAGCGGGGACACAGATACGCAGTATTTT. As protein: CASSHSGDTDTQYF.

This clonotype was recorded many times. This chain uses TRBV27 with TRBJ2-5; tentatively, D is TRBD1 or TRBD2 (5 bases each). Germline V gene sequence: CDR1 MNHEY, CDR2 SMNVEV (reference sequence). The CDR3 length is 16 residues. V dropped 8 bases and J dropped 5 bases, with 24 bases sitting between them. CDR3 region: CASSGRRGEFVETQYF. Here the CDR3 DNA reads TGTGCCAGCTCGGGACGACGGGGAGAGTTCGTCGAGACCCAGTACTTC.

The J gene is TRBJ2-7, the V gene TRBV30, with 9 bases matching TRBD1. Per the germline V gene, CDR1 is GTSNPN and CDR2 is SVGIG (reference sequence). With 3 bases clipped from V and 2 bases from J, the junction kept 5 bases outside the gene matches. The CDR3 loop spans 14 amino acids. The CDR3 bases are TGTGCCTGGAGCCCGGGACAGGGTCCCTACGAGCAGTACTTC. Protein sequence: CAWSPGQGPYEQYF.

This clonotype has ten or more counts. This rearrangement joins TRBV6-1 to TRBJ2-2; the D gene is possibly TRBD2 (6 bases). Germline CDR1 and CDR2: MNHNS and SASEGT. The germline V and J ends were trimmed by 7 bases and 0 bases, with 15 bases remaining between them. The CDR3 runs to 16 residues. The CDR3 protein is CASTMWGEANTGELFF. The CDR3 DNA sequence: TGTGCCAGCACGATGTGGGGGGAAGCGAACACCGGGGAGCTGTTTTTT.

This clonotype was counted a few times. The V gene is TRBV4-2, the J gene TRBJ1-5; tentatively, D is TRBD1 (6 bases). V shed 5 bases and J shed 1 base, with 21 bases lying between them. This CDR3 is built from 18 residues. Germline V lookup: CDR1 LGHNA, CDR2 YNFKEQ. As DNA, the CDR3 is TGTGCCAGCAGCGAAAGATGGCAGGGGAGGTTGAGCAATCAGCCCCAGCATTTT. This gives the protein CASSERWQGRLSNQPQHF.

The CDR3 region is CASSYPGGRYEQYF. CDR3 bases: TGTGCCAGCAGTTACCCAGGGGGCAGGTACGAGCAGTACTTC. V and J are TRBV6-2 or TRBV6-3 and TRBJ2-7; 8 bases are a match to TRBD1. Losses at the gene ends were 2 bases for V and 4 bases for J; bases not matched to a gene: 4. This CDR3 has 14 amino acids. Germline V lookup: CDR1 MNHEY, CDR2 SVGEGT.

This clonotype appeared many times. The chain couples TRBV29-1 to TRBJ1-2; D is possibly TRBD1 (5 bases). This CDR3 region has 12 residues. Germline V gene lookup returns CDR1 SQVTM and CDR2 ANQGSEA. V dropped 6 bases and J dropped 10 bases, with 18 bases sitting between them. CDR3: CSVPGRGRDYTF. CDR3 in DNA: TGCAGCGTGCCGGGAAGGGGTCGTGACTACACCTTC.

The sample holds many counts of this clonotype. This chain connects TRBV28 to TRBJ1-2, with D uncertain. The CDR3 has 14 amino acids. V gave up 5 bases and J gave up 4 bases, with 14 bases separating them. Germline assignment: CDR1 MDHEN and CDR2 SYDVKM. In DNA form, the CDR3 reads TGTGCCAGCAGTCAGTCGCACAGCACCTATGGCTACACCTTC. Protein product: CASSQSHSTYGYTF.